This T cell receptor (beta chain) was documented in a study of graft-versus-host responses after intestinal transplantation. Background on the study: Induction with anti-thymocyte globulin, then tacrolimus and steroids for three to four years, was given to all recipients. Study conclusions and caveats: Patients with graft-donor T cell macrochimerism had high graft-versus-host to host-versus-graft clonal ratios in allografts. An association linked early post-transplant HvG declines with peak circulating GvH clone levels. GvH clones surfaced in recipient marrow, some emerging earlier in ileum or blood.

The repertoire was sequenced with immunoSEQ multiplex PCR; TCRdb's copy has only in-frame clones and lacks some. The table shows under 95,000 clones, with about 90% occurring only once. Germline CDR1 is MDHEN and CDR2 is SYDVKM. The CDR3 covers 15 residues. V lost 4 bases and J lost 6; bases outside the gene matches: 9. Turning to this clone: Its specificity is unknown.

This rearrangement joins TRBV28 to TRBJ2-3; 8 bases agree with TRBD2. The clonotype was recovered from a human donor who received an intestinal transplant. The material sequenced was unstimulated CD8+ T cells sorted from spleen or lymph node cells, taken before intestinal transplant. The CDR3 protein is CASSWDPAGGDTQYF. The CDR3 DNA follows: TGTGCCAGCAGTTGGGACCCCGCGGGAGGCGATACGCAGTATTTT. Full variable domain (rest looked up from reference TRBV28 and TRBJ2-3): DVKVTQSSRYLVKRTGEKVFLECVQDMDHENMFWYRQDPGLGLRLIYFSYDVKMKEKGDIPEGYSVSREKKERFSLILESASTNQTSMYLCASSWDPAGGDTQYFGPGTRLTVL.